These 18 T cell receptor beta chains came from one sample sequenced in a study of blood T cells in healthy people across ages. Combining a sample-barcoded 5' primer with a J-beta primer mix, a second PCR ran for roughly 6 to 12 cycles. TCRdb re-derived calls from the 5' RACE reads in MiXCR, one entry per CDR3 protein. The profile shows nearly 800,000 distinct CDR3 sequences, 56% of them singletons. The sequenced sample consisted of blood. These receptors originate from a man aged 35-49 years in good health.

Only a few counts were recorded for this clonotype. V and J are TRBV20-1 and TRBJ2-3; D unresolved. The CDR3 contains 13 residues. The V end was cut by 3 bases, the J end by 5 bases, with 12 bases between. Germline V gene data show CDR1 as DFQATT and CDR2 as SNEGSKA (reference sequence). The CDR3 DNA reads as TGCAGTGCTAGCCCGTCCCTACAAGATACGCAGTATTTT. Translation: CSASPSLQDTQYF.

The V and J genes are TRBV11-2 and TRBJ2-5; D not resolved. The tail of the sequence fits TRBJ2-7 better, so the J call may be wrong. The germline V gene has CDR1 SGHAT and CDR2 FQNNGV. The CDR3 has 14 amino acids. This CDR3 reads CASRVQSSSYEQYF. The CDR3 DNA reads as TGTGCCAGCCGCGTCCAATCTAGCTCCTACGAGCAGTACTTC.

CDR3 coding DNA: TGTGCCAGCAGTTCTAAGGGGCCAGCGGGGGGGTTTTACAATGAGCAGTTCTTC. Its translation is CASSSKGPAGGFYNEQFF. The genes are TRBV28 and TRBJ2-1, with 10 bases fitting TRBD2. Looked up from germline, CDR1 is MDHEN and CDR2 is SYDVKM. This CDR3 has 18 residues. J lost 4 bases, V lost 4 bases, and 13 bases had no gene match.

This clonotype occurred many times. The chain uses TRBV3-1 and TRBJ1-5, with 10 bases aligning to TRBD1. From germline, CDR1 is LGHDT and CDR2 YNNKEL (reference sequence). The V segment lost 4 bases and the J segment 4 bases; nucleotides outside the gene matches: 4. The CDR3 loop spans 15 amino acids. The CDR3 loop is CASSRGQGGNQPQHF. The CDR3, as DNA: TGTGCCAGCAGCCGTGGACAGGGGGGAAATCAGCCCCAGCATTTT. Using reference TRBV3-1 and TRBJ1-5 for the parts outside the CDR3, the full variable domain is DTAVSQTPKYLVTQMGNDKSIKCEQNLGHDTMYWYKQDSKKFLKIMFSYNNKELIINETVPNRFSPKSPDKAHLNLHINSLELGDSAVYFCASSRGQGGNQPQHFGDGTRLSIL.

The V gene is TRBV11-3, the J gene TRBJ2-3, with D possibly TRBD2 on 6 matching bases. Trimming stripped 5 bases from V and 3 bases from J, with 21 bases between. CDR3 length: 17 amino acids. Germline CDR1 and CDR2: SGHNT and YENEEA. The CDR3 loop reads CASSPGSLGVGTDTQYF. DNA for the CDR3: TGTGCCAGCAGCCCCGGGAGTTTGGGAGTAGGAACAGATACGCAGTATTTT. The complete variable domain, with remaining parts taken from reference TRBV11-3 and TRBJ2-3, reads EAGVVQSPRYKIIEKKQPVAFWCNPISGHNTLYWYLQNLGQGPELLIRYENEEAVDDSQLPKDRFSAERLKGVDSTLKIQPAELGDSAVYLCASSPGSLGVGTDTQYFGPGTRLTVL.

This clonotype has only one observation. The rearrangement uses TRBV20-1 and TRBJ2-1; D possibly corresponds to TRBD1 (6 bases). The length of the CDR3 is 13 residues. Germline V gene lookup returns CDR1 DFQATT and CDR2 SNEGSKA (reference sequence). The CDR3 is CGIRGNSYNEQFF. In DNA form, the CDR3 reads TGCGGCATTAGGGGGAACTCCTACAATGAGCAGTTCTTC.

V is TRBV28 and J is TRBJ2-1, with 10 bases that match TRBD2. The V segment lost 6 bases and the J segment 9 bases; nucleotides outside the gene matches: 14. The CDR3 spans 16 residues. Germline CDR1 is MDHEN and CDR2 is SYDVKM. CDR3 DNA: TGTGCCAGCAGCCCCATAGCGGGGGGTCTGAAGGGTGAGCAGTTCTTC. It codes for CASSPIAGGLKGEQFF.

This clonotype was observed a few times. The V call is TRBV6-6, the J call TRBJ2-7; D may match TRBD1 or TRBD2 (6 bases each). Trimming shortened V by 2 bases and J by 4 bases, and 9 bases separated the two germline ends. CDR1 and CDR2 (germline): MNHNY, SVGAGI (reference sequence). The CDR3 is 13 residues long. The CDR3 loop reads CASSYGGRYEQYF. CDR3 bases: TGTGCCAGCAGTTACGGGGGGCGGTACGAGCAGTACTTC.

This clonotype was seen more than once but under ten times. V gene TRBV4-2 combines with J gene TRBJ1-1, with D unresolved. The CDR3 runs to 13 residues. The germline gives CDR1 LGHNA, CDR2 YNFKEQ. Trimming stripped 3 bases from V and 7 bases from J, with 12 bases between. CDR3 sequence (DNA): TGTGCCAGCAGCCACTCCTCAGGAGATGAAGCTTTCTTT. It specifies CASSHSSGDEAFF.

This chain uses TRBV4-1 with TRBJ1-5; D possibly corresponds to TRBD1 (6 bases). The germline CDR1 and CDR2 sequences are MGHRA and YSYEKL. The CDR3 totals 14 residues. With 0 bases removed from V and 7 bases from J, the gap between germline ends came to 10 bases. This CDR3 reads CASSQERGRQPQHF. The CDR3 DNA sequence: TGCGCCAGCAGCCAAGAACGGGGGCGACAGCCCCAGCATTTT.

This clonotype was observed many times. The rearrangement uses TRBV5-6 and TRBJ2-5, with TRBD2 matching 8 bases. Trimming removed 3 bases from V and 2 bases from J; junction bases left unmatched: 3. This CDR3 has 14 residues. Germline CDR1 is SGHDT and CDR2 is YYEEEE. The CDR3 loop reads CASSSGLGQETQYF. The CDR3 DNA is TGTGCCAGCAGCTCGGGACTAGGGCAAGAGACCCAGTACTTC. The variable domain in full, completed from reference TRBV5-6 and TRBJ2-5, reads DAGVTQSPTHLIKTRGQQVTLRCSPKSGHDTVSWYQQALGQGPQFIFQYYEEEERQRGNFPDRFSGHQFPNYSSELNVNALLLGDSALYLCASSSGLGQETQYFGPGTRLLVL.

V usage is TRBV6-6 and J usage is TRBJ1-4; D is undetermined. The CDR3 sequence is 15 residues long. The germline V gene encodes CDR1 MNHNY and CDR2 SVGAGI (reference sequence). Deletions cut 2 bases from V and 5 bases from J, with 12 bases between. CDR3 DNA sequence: TGTGCCAGCAGTTACCTCGACGTATCCAATGAAAAACTGTTTTTT. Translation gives CASSYLDVSNEKLFF.

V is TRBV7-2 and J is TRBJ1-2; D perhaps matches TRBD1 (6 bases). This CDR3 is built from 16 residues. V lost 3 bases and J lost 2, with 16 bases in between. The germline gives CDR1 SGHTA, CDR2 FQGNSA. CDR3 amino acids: CASSLGGGGANYGYTF. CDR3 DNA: TGTGCCAGCAGCTTGGGGGGCGGGGGCGCCAACTATGGCTACACCTTC.

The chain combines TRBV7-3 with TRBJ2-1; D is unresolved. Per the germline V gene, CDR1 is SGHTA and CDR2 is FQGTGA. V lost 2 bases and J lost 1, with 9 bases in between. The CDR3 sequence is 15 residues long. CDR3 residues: CASSLGSPSYNEQFF. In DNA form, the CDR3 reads TGTGCCAGCAGCTTAGGCAGTCCATCCTACAATGAGCAGTTCTTC.

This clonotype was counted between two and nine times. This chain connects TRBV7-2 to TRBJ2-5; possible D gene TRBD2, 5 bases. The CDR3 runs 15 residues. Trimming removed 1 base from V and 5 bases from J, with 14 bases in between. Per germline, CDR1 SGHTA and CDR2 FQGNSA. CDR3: CASSLDRGPIETQYF. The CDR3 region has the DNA TGTGCCAGCAGCTTAGATCGGGGTCCTATTGAGACCCAGTACTTC.

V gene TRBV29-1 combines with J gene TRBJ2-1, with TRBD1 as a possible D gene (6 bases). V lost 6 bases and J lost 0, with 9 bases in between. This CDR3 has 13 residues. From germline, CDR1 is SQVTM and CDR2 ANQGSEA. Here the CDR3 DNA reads TGCAGCGTCCGGGACACCTCCTACAATGAGCAGTTCTTC. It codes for CSVRDTSYNEQFF.

For the CDR3, the DNA is TGCAGTGCTAGCCGGAGGGGCCGTGCCGGGGGAGAGACCCAGTACTTC. This sequence encodes CSASRRGRAGGETQYF. The genes are TRBV20-1 and TRBJ2-7, with D perhaps TRBD2 (6 bases). Gene TRBJ2-5 matches the end of the DNA better, so the J call may be wrong. The CDR3 is 16 amino acids. Germline V gene lookup returns CDR1 DFQATT and CDR2 SNEGSKA (reference sequence).

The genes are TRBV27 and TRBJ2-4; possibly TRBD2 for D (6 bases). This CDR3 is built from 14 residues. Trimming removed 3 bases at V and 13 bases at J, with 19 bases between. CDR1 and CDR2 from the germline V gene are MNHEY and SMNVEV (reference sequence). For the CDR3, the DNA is TGTGCCAGCAGTTTTGAGGGTGGAGGGACTCTCCAGTACTTC. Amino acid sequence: CASSFEGGGTLQYF.